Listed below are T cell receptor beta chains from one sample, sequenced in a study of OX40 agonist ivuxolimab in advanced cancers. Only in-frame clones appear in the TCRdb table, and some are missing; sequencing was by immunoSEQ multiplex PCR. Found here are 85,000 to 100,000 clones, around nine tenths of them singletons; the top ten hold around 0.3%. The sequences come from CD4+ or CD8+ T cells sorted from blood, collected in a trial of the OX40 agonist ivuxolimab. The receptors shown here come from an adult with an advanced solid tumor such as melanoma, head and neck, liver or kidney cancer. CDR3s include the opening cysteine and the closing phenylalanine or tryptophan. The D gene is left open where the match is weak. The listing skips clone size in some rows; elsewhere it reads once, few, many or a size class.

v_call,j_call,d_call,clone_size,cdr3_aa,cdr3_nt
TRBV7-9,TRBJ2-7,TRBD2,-,CASSLELAGVPLSYEQYF,TGTGCCAGCAGCTTAGAACTAGCGGGAGTCCCCCTCTCCTACGAGCAGTACTTC
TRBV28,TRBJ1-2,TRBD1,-,CASSLFQQGAEGYTF,TGTGCCAGCAGTTTATTTCAACAGGGGGCGGAAGGCTACACCTTC
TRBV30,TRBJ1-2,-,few,CAWSVQGLGYTF,TGTGCCTGGAGTGTACAGGGACTTGGCTACACCTTC
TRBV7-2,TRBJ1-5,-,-,CASSLEGPQHF,TGTGCCAGCAGCTTAGAGGGGCCCCAGCATTTT
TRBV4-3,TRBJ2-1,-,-,CASSQDPGLYYNEQFF,TGCGCCAGCAGCCAAGATCCGGGTCTCTACTACAATGAGCAGTTCTTC
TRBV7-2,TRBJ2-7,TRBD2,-,CASSSGTTYYYEQYF,TGTGCCAGCAGCTCCGGGACTACTTACTACTACGAGCAGTACTTC
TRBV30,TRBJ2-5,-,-,CAWSVLGEETQYF,TGTGCCTGGAGTGTACTAGGGGAAGAGACCCAGTACTTC
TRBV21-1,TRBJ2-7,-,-,CASSHRTGAYEQYF,TGTGCCAGCAGCCATCGGACAGGGGCCTACGAGCAGTACTTC
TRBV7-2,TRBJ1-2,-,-,CASSWGGMGYGYTF,TGTGCCAGCAGCTGGGGGGGCATGGGATATGGCTACACCTTC
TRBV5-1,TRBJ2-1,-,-,CASSLVRGSSYNEQFF,TGCGCCAGCAGTTTGGTGAGGGGGAGCTCCTACAATGAGCAGTTCTTC
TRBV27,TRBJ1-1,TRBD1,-,CASRPNLRDSEAFF,TGTGCCAGCAGGCCGAACCTCCGGGACAGTGAAGCTTTCTTT
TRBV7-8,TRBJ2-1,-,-,CASSLGWPHNEQFF,TGTGCCAGCAGCTTAGGATGGCCCCACAATGAGCAGTTCTTC
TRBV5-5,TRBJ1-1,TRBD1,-,CASSPGQDGGLTEAFF,TGTGCCAGCAGCCCTGGACAGGACGGGGGTTTAACTGAAGCTTTCTTT
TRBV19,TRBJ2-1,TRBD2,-,CASSTSGLARSRDEQFF,TGTGCCAGTAGTACGTCGGGACTAGCGAGAAGTCGGGATGAGCAGTTCTTC
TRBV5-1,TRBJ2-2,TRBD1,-,CASSLGSAGQGLNTGELFF,TGCGCCAGCAGCTTGGGAAGTGCGGGACAGGGGTTGAACACCGGGGAGCTGTTTTTT
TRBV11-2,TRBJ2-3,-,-,CASSLSDTQYF,TGTGCCAGCAGCTTGTCAGATACGCAGTATTTT
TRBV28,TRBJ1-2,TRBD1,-,CASSLRTGWGTF,TGTGCCAGCAGTCTACGGACAGGGTGGGGCACCTTC
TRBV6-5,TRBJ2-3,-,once,CASSLGLFTDTQYF,TGTGCCAGCAGTTTAGGGCTATTCACAGATACGCAGTATTTT
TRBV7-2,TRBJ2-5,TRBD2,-,CASSFVAGGLQETQYF,TGTGCCAGCAGCTTCGTAGCGGGAGGGCTCCAAGAGACCCAGTACTTC
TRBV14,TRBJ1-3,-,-,CASSQDIGGNTIYF,TGTGCCAGCAGCCAAGACATAGGTGGAAACACCATATATTTT
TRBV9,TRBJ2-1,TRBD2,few,CASSVVVAGSNEQFF,TGTGCCAGCAGCGTAGTAGTAGCGGGTAGCAATGAGCAGTTCTTC
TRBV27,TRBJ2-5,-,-,CASPVFACQETQYF,TGTGCCAGCCCCGTATTTGCGTGCCAAGAGACCCAGTACTTC
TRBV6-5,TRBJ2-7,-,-,CASSRDPASEQYF,TGTGCCAGCAGTAGGGACCCGGCCTCCGAGCAGTACTTC
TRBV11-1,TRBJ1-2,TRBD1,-,CASSFAGQPRSYTF,TGTGCCAGCAGCTTTGCGGGACAGCCGAGAAGCTACACCTTC
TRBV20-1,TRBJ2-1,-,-,CSAPGVRGQFF,TGCAGTGCCCCGGGCGTGCGGGGGCAGTTCTTC
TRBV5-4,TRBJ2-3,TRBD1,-,CASSPNQGVRSDTQYF,TGTGCCAGCAGCCCCAACCAGGGGGTAAGATCAGATACGCAGTATTTT
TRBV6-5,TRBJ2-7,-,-,CASSSQGKQYF,TGTGCCAGCAGTAGTCAAGGGAAGCAGTACTTC
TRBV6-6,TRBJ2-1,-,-,CASRREGGSYNEQFF,TGTGCCAGCAGAAGGGAAGGGGGCTCCTACAATGAGCAGTTCTTC
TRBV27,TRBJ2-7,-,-,CASSNGRTTSEQYF,TGTGCCAGCAGTAACGGGAGAACTACGTCGGAGCAGTACTTC
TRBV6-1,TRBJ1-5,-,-,CASSEQGNYSNQPQHF,TGTGCCAGCAGTGAACAGGGGAACTATAGCAATCAGCCCCAGCATTTT
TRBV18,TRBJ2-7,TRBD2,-,CASSPQTASGSLAHEQYF,TGTGCCAGCTCACCACAAACGGCTAGCGGGAGTTTAGCCCACGAGCAGTACTTC